The T cell receptor beta chain under discussion was sequenced for a study of persistence of HIV-infected CD4 T cells. Overall study: Median time on suppressive ART was around 8 years. Study-level points and caveats: TCR oligoclonality correlated with proviral oligoclonality in the same sorted populations.

The stimulus was an HIV-1 Gag 15-mer peptide pool, about 1 ug/peptide/mL. Sorted nonresponding memory CD4+ T cells were CD40L-negative, CD69-negative, CD45RO-high. The CDR3 has 16 residues. The germline V gene has CDR1 MDHEN and CDR2 SYDVKM. V gave up 3 bases and J gave up 2 bases; unmatched junction bases: 7. This was the immunoSEQ version 4 assay in survey mode. Each sample used up to 1 ug genomic DNA diluted to approximately 9.2 ng/uL. TCRdb's copy holds only in-frame clones and misses some; the assay was immunoSEQ multiplex PCR. This sample has 30,000 or so clones, with roughly four fifths found just once. As concerns this clone: The antigen remains unidentified.

The V and J genes are TRBV28 and TRBJ1-3, with 7 nucleotides matching TRBD1. The sample consisted of CD4+ T cells sorted from PBMCs after approximately 20-hour stimulation, taken from a patient who received antiretroviral therapy. The clonotype comes from an adult woman with HIV who was CMV-seropositive. The CDR3 DNA sequence: TGTGCCAGCAGTTTGTTTGCGGACAGGCCTGGAAACACCATATATTTT. It is translated as CASSLFADRPGNTIYF.